These 30 T cell receptor beta chains were sequenced from one sample in a study of shared clonotypes between healthy human individuals (dated by TCRdb to 2018 to 2021). Libraries were prepared through the immunoSEQ multiplex PCR assay. TCRdb's version of the immuneACCESS table is confined to in-frame rearrangements and falls short of the full clone set. An unresolved V gene accounts for under half of the shortfall where checked; the remainder is of unknown origin. This sample has some 700,000 clones in its table, and 90% of those were observed once. About 34% of the sample rests with the top ten. The sequencing input was memory CD8+ T cells from PBMCs. The cell subset or site label here, explained by the study, means: CD45RO+ cells pooled with CCR7-negative TemRA cells. The origin of the receptors is a man between 18 and 29 years old in good health. Some clones in this sample may be carry-over from other donors' samples.

V gene TRBV28 combines with J gene TRBJ1-4, with D unresolved. This CDR3 spans 15 amino acids. Between the trimmed V and J ends, which lost 3 bases and 0 bases, there was a span of 8 bases. In germline, CDR1 is MDHEN, CDR2 SYDVKM. Here the CDR3 DNA reads TGTGCCAGCAGTTTCCCGCCAGCAACTAATGAAAAACTGTTTTTT. Translating gives CASSFPPATNEKLFF.

The J gene is TRBJ2-1, the V gene TRBV27; TRBD1 agrees at 11 bases. The J segment lost 15 bases and the V segment lost 6 bases, leaving 10 bases of the junction unmatched. CDR1 is MNHEY and CDR2 is SMNVEV in the germline V gene (reference sequence). CDR3 length equals 13 residues. CDR3 nucleotide sequence: TGTGCCAGCAGCCCCAGGACAGGGGGCGAGTGGTTCTTC. Its protein is CASSPRTGGEWFF.

The rearrangement uses TRBV5-1 and TRBJ2-7; a possible D gene is TRBD1 (6 bases). The V end was cut by 1 base, the J end by 2 bases, with 10 bases between. CDR1 is SGHRS and CDR2 is YFSETQ in the germline V gene. The CDR3 extends over 14 amino acids. The DNA of the CDR3 is TGCGCCAGCAGCTTGACAGGGTCGGCCTACGAGCAGTACTTC. This translates into CASSLTGSAYEQYF.

The chain recombines TRBV7-6 with TRBJ2-7; 7 positions match TRBD1. The junction had 8 bases not matched to a gene; V was cut back by 7 bases and J by 2 bases. The CDR3 spans 14 residues. Germline assignment: CDR1 SGHVS and CDR2 FNYEAQ. CDR3 DNA sequence: TGTGCCAGCACCCTGACAGGGAGCGCCTACGAGCAGTACTTC. Translating it yields CASTLTGSAYEQYF. Based on the CDR3 plus reference TRBV7-6 and TRBJ2-7, the full variable domain is GAGVSQSPRYKVTKRGQDVALRCDPISGHVSLYWYRQALGQGPEFLTYFNYEAQQDKSGLPNDRFSAERPEGSISTLTIQRTEQRDSAMYRCASTLTGSAYEQYFGPGTRLTVT.

The chain combines TRBV9 with TRBJ2-7, with 10 bases fitting TRBD2. Unmatched junction bases numbered 5, after V lost 2 bases and J lost 9 bases. The CDR3 sequence is 13 residues long. From germline, CDR1 is SGDLS and CDR2 YYNGEE. CDR3 residues: CASSVDSSGGQYF. In nucleotides, the CDR3 is TGTGCCAGCAGCGTTGACTCTAGCGGGGGGCAGTACTTC.

This CDR3 is CASSQEGRRLDFNEQFF. In DNA, the CDR3 is TGCGCCAGCAGCCAAGAGGGACGGAGACTAGATTTCAATGAGCAGTTCTTC. The rearrangement links TRBV4-3 to TRBJ2-1; the D gene is possibly TRBD2 (6 bases). Germline CDR1 is LGHNA and CDR2 is YSLEER. Trimming took off 0 bases at V and 6 bases at J, with 18 bases between the two ends. This CDR3 spans 17 amino acids.

The V and J genes are TRBV28 and TRBJ2-7; D call uncertain. V was pared by 1 base and J by 3 bases, with 13 bases between. The germline V gene encodes CDR1 MDHEN and CDR2 SYDVKM. This CDR3 region has 15 residues. The CDR3 loop reads CASSLLEAVNYEQYF. DNA of the CDR3: TGTGCCAGCAGTTTATTAGAGGCTGTTAACTACGAGCAGTACTTC.

The chain is built from TRBV9 and TRBJ2-1; 9 bases fit TRBD1. V gave up 3 bases and J gave up 5 bases; unmatched junction bases: 3. Per the germline V gene, CDR1 is SGDLS and CDR2 is YYNGEE. The CDR3 length is 14 residues. The CDR3 region is CASSDRDRDNEQFF. For the CDR3, the DNA is TGTGCCAGCAGCGACCGGGACAGGGACAATGAGCAGTTCTTC.

V gene TRBV19 combines with J gene TRBJ2-1; D possibly corresponds to TRBD2 (5 bases). CDR1 is LNHDA, CDR2 SQIVND, per germline (reference sequence). The CDR3 sequence is 16 residues long. Trimming shortened V by 5 bases and J by 2 bases, and 16 bases separated the two germline ends. CDR3 in DNA: TGTGCCAGTAGTGAGCGGCAGGTAGTTACCTACAATGAGCAGTTCTTC. Its translation: CASSERQVVTYNEQFF.

The CDR3 nucleotides read TGTGCCAGCAGCCAAGGGACTGCGAGCACAGATACGCAGTATTTT. This codes for CASSQGTASTDTQYF. V usage is TRBV7-3 and J usage is TRBJ2-3; tentative D call: TRBD2 (6 bases). V was clipped by 5 bases and J by 0 bases, with 12 bases between them. CDR1 is SGHTA, CDR2 FQGTGA, per germline. This CDR3 is 15 amino acids long. The complete variable domain, with remaining parts taken from reference TRBV7-3 and TRBJ2-3, reads GAGVSQTPSNKVTEKGKYVELRCDPISGHTALYWYRQSLGQGPEFLIYFQGTGAADDSGLPNDRFFAVRPEGSVSTLKIQRTERGDSAVYLCASSQGTASTDTQYFGPGTRLTVL.

The V call is TRBV11-2, the J call TRBJ2-1; possibly TRBD1 for D (6 bases). V lost 3 bases and J lost 7, with 16 bases in between. Germline CDR1 and CDR2: SGHAT and FQNNGV. This CDR3 is built from 15 residues. CDR3 nucleotides: TGTGCCAGCAGCTTTGCCATGGGGGCCCTAAATGAGCAGTTCTTC. It specifies CASSFAMGALNEQFF.

The genes are TRBV5-1 and TRBJ2-1; 7 nucleotides match TRBD1. The V gene end was trimmed by 4 bases and the J gene end by 4 bases; junction bases not matched to a gene: 8. Germline assignment: CDR1 SGHRS and CDR2 YFSETQ. This CDR3 is built from 15 residues. The CDR3 nucleotides are TGCGCCAGCAGCCCCCCCCGGGACAGATACAATGAGCAGTTCTTC. As protein: CASSPPRDRYNEQFF.

This chain connects TRBV7-9 to TRBJ2-7, with no clear D. The germline gives CDR1 SEHNR, CDR2 FQNEAQ (reference sequence). The CDR3 sequence is 12 residues long. V lost 4 bases and J 1 base, leaving 5 bases between the germline ends. The CDR3 DNA reads TGTGCCAGCAGCTATAGTTCCTACGAGCAGTACTTC. Translating gives CASSYSSYEQYF. The full variable domain, with the rest looked up from reference TRBV7-9 and TRBJ2-7, is DTGVSQNPRHKITKRGQNVTFRCDPISEHNRLYWYRQTLGQGPEFLTYFQNEAQLEKSRLLSDRFSAERPKGSFSTLEIQRTEQGDSAMYLCASSYSSYEQYFGPGTRLTVT.

The chain joins TRBV7-2 to TRBJ2-3; D call uncertain. The CDR3 totals 14 residues. Trimming stripped 5 bases from V and 0 bases from J, with 9 bases between. Germline V CDR1 and CDR2: SGHTA, FQGNSA. CDR3 in amino acids: CASSKGTSTDTQYF. CDR3 sequence (DNA): TGTGCCAGCAGCAAAGGAACTAGCACAGATACGCAGTATTTT. Full variable domain (outside the CDR3, taken from reference TRBV7-2 and TRBJ2-3): GAGVSQSPSNKVTEKGKDVELRCDPISGHTALYWYRQSLGQGLEFLIYFQGNSAPDKSGLPSDRFSAERTGGSVSTLTIQRTQQEDSAVYLCASSKGTSTDTQYFGPGTRLTVL.

The rearrangement joins TRBV21-1 to TRBJ2-7; the DNA was not used to check the table's D call, TRBD1. TRBV21-1 is noted as a pseudogene. The CDR3 loop spans 13 amino acids. The CDR3 sequence is CASSALTSYEQYF. Written as DNA, the CDR3 is TGTGCCAGCAGCGCTCTCACCAGCTACGAGCAGTACTTC.

The V call is TRBV6-4, the J call TRBJ2-1, with TRBD2 identical over 7 bases. The CDR3 extends over 13 amino acids. V shed 3 bases and J 8 bases; nucleotides not matched to a gene: 4. From germline, CDR1 is MRHNA and CDR2 SNTAGT. CDR3 protein: CASSDGRVDEQFF. The CDR3 DNA reads TGTGCCAGCAGTGATGGGAGGGTCGATGAGCAGTTCTTC.

This clone was picked up one time. The rearrangement uses TRBV4-3 and TRBJ2-1; 12 bases are shared with TRBD1. J was trimmed by 2 bases and V by 2 bases; bases with no gene match: 1. Germline loops: CDR1 LGHNA, CDR2 YSLEER. This CDR3 is 16 amino acids long. CDR3 nucleotide sequence: TGCGCCAGCAGCCAACGGGACAGGGGGCCCTACAATGAGCAGTTCTTC. This codes for CASSQRDRGPYNEQFF.

Points on this clone: Other DNA sequences from this sample encode an identical CDR3 as well. The rearrangement uses TRBV7-9 and TRBJ1-1; 9 bases line up with TRBD1. Germline V gene lookup returns CDR1 SEHNR and CDR2 FQNEAQ (reference sequence). The CDR3 is 14 amino acids. The ends lost 5 bases at V and 2 bases at J; junction bases unmatched: 3. CDR3 in DNA: TGTGCCAGCAGCCCGGGACAGGGTAACACTGAAGCTTTCTTT. The encoded protein is CASSPGQGNTEAFF.

This chain connects TRBV10-3 to TRBJ2-7; 7 bases align to TRBD1. The CDR3 totals 14 residues. V lost 6 bases, J lost 2 bases, and 7 bases stayed unmatched. Per the germline V gene, CDR1 is ENHRY and CDR2 is SYGVKD. CDR3 protein: CAIRDGTAAYEQYF. The CDR3 region has the DNA TGTGCCATCAGGGACGGGACAGCAGCCTACGAGCAGTACTTC.

This chain joins TRBV7-2 and TRBJ2-5, with 7 bases aligning to TRBD2. Germline V gives CDR1 SGHTA, CDR2 FQGNSA. The CDR3 is 15 residues long. Unmatched junction bases numbered 11, after V lost 5 bases and J lost 5 bases. CDR3 region: CASSEGTTWVETQYF. The CDR3 DNA reads TGTGCCAGCAGCGAAGGGACTACCTGGGTGGAGACCCAGTACTTC.

The chain is built from TRBV5-6 and TRBJ1-2, with a tentative D call TRBD1 (6 bases). The CDR3 spans 13 residues. The germline V gene encodes CDR1 SGHDT and CDR2 YYEEEE. Trimming left V 0 bases short and J 7 bases short, with 10 bases between. In DNA, the CDR3 is TGTGCCAGCAGCTTGGGGGGGCCAGGTGGCTACACCTTC. Translation gives CASSLGGPGGYTF.

The rearrangement joins TRBV5-6 to TRBJ1-1; D is perhaps TRBD1 (6 bases). The V gene's germline CDR1 is SGHDT and CDR2 YYEEEE. The CDR3 extends over 14 amino acids. The V end lost 1 base, the J end lost 4 bases, and 11 bases lay between the germline ends. CDR3 sequence: CASSLRGASTEAFF. CDR3 DNA sequence: TGTGCCAGCAGCTTGAGGGGGGCGAGCACTGAAGCTTTCTTT.

The chain carries TRBV28 and TRBJ1-1; a possible D gene is TRBD1 (5 bases). V was clipped by 2 bases and J by 1 base, with 17 bases between them. There are 17 residues in the CDR3. Germline loops: CDR1 MDHEN, CDR2 SYDVKM. The CDR3 DNA sequence: TGTGCCAGCAGTTTAGACCGGCGGGGGTCGGGGAACACTGAAGCTTTCTTT. Translated, it gives CASSLDRRGSGNTEAFF. The whole variable domain, remainder taken from reference TRBV28 and TRBJ1-1, is DVKVTQSSRYLVKRTGEKVFLECVQDMDHENMFWYRQDPGLGLRLIYFSYDVKMKEKGDIPEGYSVSREKKERFSLILESASTNQTSMYLCASSLDRRGSGNTEAFFGQGTRLTVV.

The genes are TRBV7-9 and TRBJ1-1; 8 bases are shared with TRBD1. The germline gives CDR1 SEHNR, CDR2 FQNEAQ (reference sequence). J gave up 2 bases and V 5 bases, and 7 bases lay outside the gene matches. This CDR3 has 15 amino acids. CDR3 in amino acids: CASSTTGGKNTEAFF. In nucleotides, the CDR3 is TGTGCCAGCAGCACCACAGGGGGGAAAAACACTGAAGCTTTCTTT.

This chain joins TRBV2 and TRBJ1-4; D is perhaps TRBD1 (6 bases). The CDR3 is 15 residues long. The germline V gene encodes CDR1 SNHLY and CDR2 FYNNEI. Trimming stripped 7 bases from V and 13 bases from J, with 25 bases between. CDR3 protein: CASIGAGALISGLFF. For the CDR3, the DNA is TGTGCCAGCATAGGGGCGGGGGCCCTTATTTCGGGACTGTTTTTT.

The chain carries TRBV7-2 and TRBJ2-2; 10 nucleotides match TRBD1. With 5 bases clipped from V and 7 bases from J, the junction kept 10 bases outside the gene matches. Per germline, CDR1 SGHTA and CDR2 FQGNSA. The CDR3 runs to 16 residues. DNA of the CDR3: TGTGCCAGCAGCGTGGGACAGGGGAGAAAGGGCGGGGAGCTGTTTTTT. It specifies CASSVGQGRKGGELFF. The whole variable domain, filled in from reference TRBV7-2 and TRBJ2-2, reads GAGVSQSPSNKVTEKGKDVELRCDPISGHTALYWYRQSLGQGLEFLIYFQGNSAPDKSGLPSDRFSAERTGGSVSTLTIQRTQQEDSAVYLCASSVGQGRKGGELFFGEGSRLTVL.

This chain links TRBV27 with TRBJ2-7, with D possibly TRBD2 on 6 matching bases. The CDR3 consists of 14 residues. The V end lost 2 bases, the J end lost 5 bases, and 13 bases lay between the germline ends. Germline CDR1 MNHEY, CDR2 SMNVEV (reference sequence). The CDR3 coding sequence is TGTGCCAGCAGTTTAAGGCTTGCGGGGAACGAGCAGTACTTC. Translating gives CASSLRLAGNEQYF.

The CDR3 loop is CASSPVPSTAYGYTF. For the CDR3, the DNA is TGTGCCAGCAGTCCAGTTCCCTCGACAGCCTATGGCTACACCTTC. The chain joins TRBV27 to TRBJ1-2; tentatively, D is TRBD1 (5 bases). Trimming pared 5 bases from V and 4 bases from J, leaving 17 bases between. The germline CDR1 and CDR2 sequences are MNHEY and SMNVEV (reference sequence). This CDR3 spans 15 amino acids.

The V call is TRBV2, the J call TRBJ2-1; TRBD2 matches 9 bases. This CDR3 contains 13 residues. The V gene end was trimmed by 10 bases and the J gene end by 9 bases; junction bases not matched to a gene: 10. Germline values: CDR1 SNHLY, CDR2 FYNNEI. CDR3 residues: CATWWREGGEQFF. CDR3 DNA: TGTGCCACGTGGTGGCGGGAGGGCGGTGAGCAGTTCTTC.

The chain combines TRBV28 with TRBJ2-5; 10 nucleotides agree with TRBD2. Germline V gene data show CDR1 as MDHEN and CDR2 as SYDVKM. Trimming removed 8 bases from V and 5 bases from J; junction bases left unmatched: 14. There are 16 residues in the CDR3. The CDR3 loop is CASPPRTSGFEETQYF. The CDR3 nucleotides are TGTGCCAGCCCCCCGAGGACTAGCGGCTTCGAGGAGACCCAGTACTTC.